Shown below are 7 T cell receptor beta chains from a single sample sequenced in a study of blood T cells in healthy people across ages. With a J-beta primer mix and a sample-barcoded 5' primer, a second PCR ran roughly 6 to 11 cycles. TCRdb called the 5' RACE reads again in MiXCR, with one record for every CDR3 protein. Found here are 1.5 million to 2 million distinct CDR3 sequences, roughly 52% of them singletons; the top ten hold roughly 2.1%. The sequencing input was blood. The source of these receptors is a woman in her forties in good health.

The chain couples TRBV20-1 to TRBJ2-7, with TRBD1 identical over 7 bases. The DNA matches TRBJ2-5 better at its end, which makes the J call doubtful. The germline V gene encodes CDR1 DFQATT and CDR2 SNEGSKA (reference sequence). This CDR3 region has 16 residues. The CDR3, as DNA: TGCAGTGCTAGAAGCCCTCGACAGGGTGGTAGAGAGACCCAGTACTTC. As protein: CSARSPRQGGRETQYF.

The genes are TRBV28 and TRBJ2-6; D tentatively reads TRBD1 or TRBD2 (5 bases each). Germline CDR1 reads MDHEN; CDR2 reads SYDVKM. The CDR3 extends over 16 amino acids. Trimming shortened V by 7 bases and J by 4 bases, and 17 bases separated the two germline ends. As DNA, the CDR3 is TGTGCCAGCATCCCCTGGGACGCCTCCGGGGCCAACGTCCTGACTTTC. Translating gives CASIPWDASGANVLTF.

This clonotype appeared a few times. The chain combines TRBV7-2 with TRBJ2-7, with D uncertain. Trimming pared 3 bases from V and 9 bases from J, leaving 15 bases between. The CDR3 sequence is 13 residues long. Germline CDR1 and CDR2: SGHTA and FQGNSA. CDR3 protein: CASSFQLVEGQYF. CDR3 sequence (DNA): TGTGCCAGCAGCTTCCAGCTGGTTGAAGGGCAGTACTTC.

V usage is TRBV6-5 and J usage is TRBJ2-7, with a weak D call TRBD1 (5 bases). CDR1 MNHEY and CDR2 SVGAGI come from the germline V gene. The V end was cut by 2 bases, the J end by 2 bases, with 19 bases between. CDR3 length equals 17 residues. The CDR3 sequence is CASSYPNRQLQPYEQYF. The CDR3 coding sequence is TGTGCCAGCAGTTACCCGAACAGACAGCTCCAACCCTACGAGCAGTACTTC.

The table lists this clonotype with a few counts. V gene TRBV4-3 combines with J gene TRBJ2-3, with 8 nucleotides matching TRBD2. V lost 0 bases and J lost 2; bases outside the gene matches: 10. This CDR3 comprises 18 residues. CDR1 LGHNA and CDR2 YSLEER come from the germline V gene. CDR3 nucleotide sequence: TGCGCCAGCAGCCAAGATCTGGCACTAGCGGATACCACAGATACGCAGTATTTT. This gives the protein CASSQDLALADTTDTQYF.

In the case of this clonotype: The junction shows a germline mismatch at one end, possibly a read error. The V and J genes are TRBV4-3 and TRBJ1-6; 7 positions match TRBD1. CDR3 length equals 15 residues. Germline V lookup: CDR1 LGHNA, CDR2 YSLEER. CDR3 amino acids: CASSQDWDSNSPLHF. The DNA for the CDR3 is TGCGCCAGCAGTCAAGATTGGGACAGTAATTCACCCCTCCACTTT.

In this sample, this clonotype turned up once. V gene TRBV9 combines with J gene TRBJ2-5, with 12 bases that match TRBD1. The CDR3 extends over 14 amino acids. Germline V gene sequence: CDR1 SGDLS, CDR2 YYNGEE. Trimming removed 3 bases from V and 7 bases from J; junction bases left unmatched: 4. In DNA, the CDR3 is TGTGCCAGCAGCGCCGGGACAGGGGGCGGGACCCAGTACTTC. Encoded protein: CASSAGTGGGTQYF.